Shown below are 8 T cell receptor beta chains from a single sample sequenced in a study of siplizumab effects on memory and regulatory T cells. Cells of the mixed lymphocyte reaction were cocultured at 37 degrees C for five to seven days. Sequencing was performed with immunoSEQ multiplex PCR; in TCRdb, only in-frame clones are kept and a portion is missing. The table includes approximately 14,000 clones, less than 50% detected once. Antigen specificity for these receptors is unknown. The source material was CFSE-low (dividing) CD4+ T cells sorted from an allogeneic mixed lymphocyte reaction. Receptors originate from a human donor in good health; the cells came from an allogeneic mixed lymphocyte reaction. Some clones in this sample may be carry-over from other donors' samples.

In its sample, this clone was seen once. The genes are TRBV11-2 and TRBJ2-7; perhaps TRBD2 as D (5 bases). V was cut by 0 bases and J by 4 bases, with 13 bases left in between. The CDR3 totals 15 residues. CDR1 is SGHAT and CDR2 is FQNNGV in the germline V gene. CDR3 nucleotide sequence: TGTGCCAGCAGCTTAGATCGGGGTAGCGCTTACGAGCAGTACTTC. It yields the protein CASSLDRGSAYEQYF.

The sample holds many counts of this clone. The chain employs TRBV19 and TRBJ2-7; D ambiguous. Germline values: CDR1 LNHDA, CDR2 SQIVND (reference sequence). The CDR3 contains 13 residues. The V and J ends lost 7 bases and 3 bases respectively, with 13 bases between them. The CDR3 nucleotides are TGTGCCAGTAACGTCGGCAACGGCTACGAGCAGTACTTC. Its protein is CASNVGNGYEQYF.

V gene TRBV20-1 combines with J gene TRBJ2-7, with D unclear. Trimming took off 1 base at V and 3 bases at J, with 4 bases between the two ends. The germline V gene encodes CDR1 DFQATT and CDR2 SNEGSKA (reference sequence). This CDR3 has 11 residues. The CDR3 DNA sequence: TGCAGTGCTAGAGCGGTCTACGAGCAGTACTTC. Encoded protein: CSARAVYEQYF.

Comments on this clone: Other DNA sequences in this sample translate to the same CDR3. The chain combines TRBV19 with TRBJ2-2; D not certain. Germline values: CDR1 LNHDA, CDR2 SQIVND (reference sequence). This CDR3 is 14 amino acids long. V lost 6 bases and J lost 2, with 10 bases in between. The chain's CDR3 is CASRAEPNTGELFF. The CDR3 DNA sequence: TGTGCCAGTAGAGCAGAACCCAACACCGGGGAGCTGTTTTTT. The full variable domain, rest sourced from reference TRBV19 and TRBJ2-2, is DGGITQSPKYLFRKEGQNVTLSCEQNLNHDAMYWYRQDPGQGLRLIYYSQIVNDFQKGDIAEGYSVSREKKESFPLTVTSAQKNPTAFYLCASRAEPNTGELFFGEGSRLTVL.

Sample share makes this clone medium-sized. The rearrangement uses TRBV6-1 and TRBJ1-6; weak D call: TRBD1 (5 bases). Trimming removed 5 bases from V and 9 bases from J, with 17 bases in between. CDR1 and CDR2 from the germline V gene are MNHNS and SASEGT. The CDR3 sequence is 15 residues long. CDR3 amino acids: CASSRDGATTSPLHF. As DNA, the CDR3 is TGTGCCAGCAGTAGGGACGGCGCGACCACTTCACCCCTCCACTTT.

The chain links TRBV20-1 to TRBJ1-2, with D uncertain. From germline, CDR1 is DFQATT and CDR2 SNEGSKA (reference sequence). V dropped 3 bases and J dropped 5 bases, with 7 bases sitting between them. The CDR3 covers 11 residues. The CDR3 nucleotides are TGCAGTGCTAGCAGATCGTATGGCTACACCTTC. Translating it yields CSASRSYGYTF.

The chain carries TRBV30 and TRBJ1-6; a weak D match, TRBD1 (5 bases). Trimming left V 5 bases short and J 6 bases short, with 14 bases between. The CDR3 sequence is 14 residues long. Germline CDR1 and CDR2: GTSNPN and SVGIG (reference sequence). CDR3 coding DNA: TGTGCCTGGGCTGGGGCAGGGTCTAATTCACCCCTCCACTTT. The encoded protein is CAWAGAGSNSPLHF.

This clone is categorized as medium-sized. The chain links TRBV13 to TRBJ1-2; the D gene is possibly TRBD1 (5 bases). CDR3 length: 14 amino acids. Trimming shortened V by 2 bases and J by 5 bases, and 12 bases separated the two germline ends. CDR1 and CDR2 from the germline V gene are PRHDT and FYEKMQ (reference sequence). The CDR3 sequence: CASSLMGRRYGYTF. DNA for the CDR3: TGTGCCAGCAGCTTAATGGGACGTAGATATGGCTACACCTTC.